This T cell receptor (beta chain) was sequenced in a study of blood T cell repertoires in COVID-19. Study in general: COVID-19 samples collected from the United States, Italy and Spain covered acute and convalescent phases. PBMCs, B-cell-depleted T cells, or T cells were the source of the cDNA or gDNA that made up the material.

In the source study's methods: Scientists estimated how many nucleated cells there were by amplifying reference gene primers. Sequencing used immunoSEQ multiplex PCR; TCRdb keeps in-frame clones, though not all of them. The V and J calls and clone size are taken from that table; D and trimming were inferred from the DNA. The sample includes some 460,000 clones, roughly 91% seen only once; the top ten take roughly 4%. The CDR3 totals 15 residues. V shed 3 bases and J shed 2 bases, with 11 bases lying between them. Germline loops: CDR1 LNHDA, CDR2 SQIVND (reference sequence). The chain uses TRBV19 and TRBJ1-5; a possible D gene is TRBD1 (6 bases). This sequence was found in a woman under 40 with acute or convalescent COVID-19. The sequencing sample was made of peripheral blood. The CDR3 is CASSIQGLRNQPQHF. The CDR3 DNA is TGTGCCAGTAGTATTCAGGGGCTGCGCAATCAGCCCCAGCATTTT.